This T cell receptor (beta chain) was retrieved from a study of T cell changes during pregnancy in multiple sclerosis. The table came from immunoSEQ multiplex PCR; TCRdb's copy has only in-frame clones and leaves some out. This table holds some 41,000 clones, just over 90% found once. The germline V and J ends were trimmed by 1 base and 2 bases, with 15 bases remaining between them. Germline V gene sequence: CDR1 MGHRA, CDR2 YSYEKL. The CDR3 extends over 16 amino acids. Sequenced material: PBMCs (not recorded whether the cells were cultured). The rearrangement joins TRBV4-1 to TRBJ2-7, with D possibly TRBD2 on 6 matching bases. This receptor was obtained from a female donor with multiple sclerosis, enrolled in a pregnancy study. This chain's CDR3 is CASSQVPWRGTYEQYF. In nucleotides, the CDR3 is TGCGCCAGCAGCCAAGTCCCATGGCGGGGAACCTACGAGCAGTACTTC.